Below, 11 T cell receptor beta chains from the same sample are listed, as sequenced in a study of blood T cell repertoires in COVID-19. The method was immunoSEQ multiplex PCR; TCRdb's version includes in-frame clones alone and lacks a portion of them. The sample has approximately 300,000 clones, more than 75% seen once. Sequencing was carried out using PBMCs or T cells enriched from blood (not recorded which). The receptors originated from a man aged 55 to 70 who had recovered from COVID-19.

CDR3 protein: CASSQGIVVNTEAFF. CDR3 DNA: TGCGCCAGCAGCCAAGGAATAGTAGTCAACACTGAAGCTTTCTTT. The chain is built from TRBV4-1 and TRBJ1-1, with no clear D. V shed 1 base and J shed 2 bases, with 11 bases lying between them. The CDR3 totals 15 residues. Germline CDR1 and CDR2: MGHRA and YSYEKL.

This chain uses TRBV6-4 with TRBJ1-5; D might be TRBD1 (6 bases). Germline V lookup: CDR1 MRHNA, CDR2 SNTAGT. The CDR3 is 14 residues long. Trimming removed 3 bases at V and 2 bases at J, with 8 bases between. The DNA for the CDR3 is TGTGCCAGCAGTGAACAGGGTGGCAATCAGCCCCAGCATTTT. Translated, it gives CASSEQGGNQPQHF.

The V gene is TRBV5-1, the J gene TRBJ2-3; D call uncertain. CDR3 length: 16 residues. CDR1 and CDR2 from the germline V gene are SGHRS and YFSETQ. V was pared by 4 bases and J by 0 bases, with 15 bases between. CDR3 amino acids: CASSPAGPTSTDTQYF. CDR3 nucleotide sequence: TGCGCCAGCAGCCCCGCTGGTCCGACTAGCACAGATACGCAGTATTTT.

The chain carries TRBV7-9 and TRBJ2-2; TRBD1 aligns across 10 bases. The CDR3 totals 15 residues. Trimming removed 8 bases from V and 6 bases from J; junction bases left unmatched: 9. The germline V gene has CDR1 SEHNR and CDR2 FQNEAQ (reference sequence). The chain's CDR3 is CASSSGQGSSGELFF. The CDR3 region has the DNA TGTGCCAGCTCCTCGGGACAGGGGTCGTCCGGGGAGCTGTTTTTT. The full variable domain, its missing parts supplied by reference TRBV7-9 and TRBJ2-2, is DTGVSQNPRHKITKRGQNVTFRCDPISEHNRLYWYRQTLGQGPEFLTYFQNEAQLEKSRLLSDRFSAERPKGSFSTLEIQRTEQGDSAMYLCASSSGQGSSGELFFGEGSRLTVL.

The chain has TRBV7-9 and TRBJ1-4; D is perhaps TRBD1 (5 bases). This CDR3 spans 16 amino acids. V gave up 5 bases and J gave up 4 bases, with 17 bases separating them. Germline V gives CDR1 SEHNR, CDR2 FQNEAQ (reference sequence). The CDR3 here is CASSPLRGTNNEKLFF. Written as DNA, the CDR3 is TGTGCCAGCAGCCCCCTGCGGGGCACTAATAATGAAAAACTGTTTTTT.

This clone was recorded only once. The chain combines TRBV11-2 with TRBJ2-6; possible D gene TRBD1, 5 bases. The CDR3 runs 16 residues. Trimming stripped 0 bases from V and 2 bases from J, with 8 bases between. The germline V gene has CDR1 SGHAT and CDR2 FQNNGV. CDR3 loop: CASSLDRVAGANVLTF. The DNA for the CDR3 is TGTGCCAGCAGCTTAGACAGGGTTGCTGGGGCCAACGTCCTGACTTTC.

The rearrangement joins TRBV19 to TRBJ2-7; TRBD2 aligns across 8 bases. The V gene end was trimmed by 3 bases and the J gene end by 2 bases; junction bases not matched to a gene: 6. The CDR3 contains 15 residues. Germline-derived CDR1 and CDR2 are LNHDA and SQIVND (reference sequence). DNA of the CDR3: TGTGCCAGTAGTATTTACCGGGGGGGGACCTACGAGCAGTACTTC. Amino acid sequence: CASSIYRGGTYEQYF.

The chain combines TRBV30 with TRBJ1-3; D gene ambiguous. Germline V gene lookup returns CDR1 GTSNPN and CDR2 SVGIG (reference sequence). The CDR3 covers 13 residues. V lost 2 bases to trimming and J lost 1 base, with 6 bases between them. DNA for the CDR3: TGTGCCTGGAGTTTCCCGTCTGGAAACACCATATATTTT. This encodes CAWSFPSGNTIYF.

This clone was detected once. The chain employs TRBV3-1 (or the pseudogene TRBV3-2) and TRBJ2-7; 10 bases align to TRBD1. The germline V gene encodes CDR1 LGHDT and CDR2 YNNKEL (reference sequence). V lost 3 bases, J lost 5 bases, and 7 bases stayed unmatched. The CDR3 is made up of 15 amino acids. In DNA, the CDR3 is TGTGCCAGCAGCCAGTTCCGGGACAGGGGCAACGAGCAGTACTTC. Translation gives CASSQFRDRGNEQYF.

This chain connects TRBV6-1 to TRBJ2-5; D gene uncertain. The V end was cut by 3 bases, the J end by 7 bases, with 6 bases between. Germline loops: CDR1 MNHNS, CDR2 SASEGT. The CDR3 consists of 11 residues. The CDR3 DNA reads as TGTGCCAGCAGTGACCTTCGGACCCAGTACTTC. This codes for CASSDLRTQYF.

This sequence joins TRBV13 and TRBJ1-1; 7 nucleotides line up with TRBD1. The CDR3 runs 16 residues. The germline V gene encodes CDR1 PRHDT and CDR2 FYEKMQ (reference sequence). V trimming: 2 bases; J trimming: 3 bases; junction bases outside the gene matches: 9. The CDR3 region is CASSLFSAGQYTEAFF. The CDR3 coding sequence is TGTGCCAGCAGCTTATTTAGTGCGGGACAGTACACTGAAGCTTTCTTT.